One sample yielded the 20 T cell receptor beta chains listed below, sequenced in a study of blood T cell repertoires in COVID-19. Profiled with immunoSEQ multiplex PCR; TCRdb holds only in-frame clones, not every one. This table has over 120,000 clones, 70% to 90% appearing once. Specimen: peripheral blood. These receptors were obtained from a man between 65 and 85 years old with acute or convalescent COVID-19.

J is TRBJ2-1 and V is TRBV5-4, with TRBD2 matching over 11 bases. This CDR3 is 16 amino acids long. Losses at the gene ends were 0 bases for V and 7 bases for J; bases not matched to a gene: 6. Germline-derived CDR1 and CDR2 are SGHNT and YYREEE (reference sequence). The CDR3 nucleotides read TGTGCCAGCAGCTTGGGACTAGCGGGAATTCGGAATGAGCAGTTCTTC. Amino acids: CASSLGLAGIRNEQFF.

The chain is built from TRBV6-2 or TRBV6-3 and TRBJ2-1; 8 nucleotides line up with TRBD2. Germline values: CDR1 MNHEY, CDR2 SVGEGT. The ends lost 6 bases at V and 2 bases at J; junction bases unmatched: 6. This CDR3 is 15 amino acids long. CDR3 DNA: TGTGCCAGCAGCGTCACTAGCGGTGCCTACAATGAGCAGTTCTTC. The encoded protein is CASSVTSGAYNEQFF.

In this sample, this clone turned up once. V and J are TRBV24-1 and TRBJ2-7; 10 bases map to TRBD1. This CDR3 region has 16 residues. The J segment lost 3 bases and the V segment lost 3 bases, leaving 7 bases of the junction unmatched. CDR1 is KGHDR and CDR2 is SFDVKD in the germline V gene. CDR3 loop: CATSDGGQGRGYEQYF. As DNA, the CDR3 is TGTGCCACCAGTGATGGGGGACAGGGGAGAGGCTACGAGCAGTACTTC.

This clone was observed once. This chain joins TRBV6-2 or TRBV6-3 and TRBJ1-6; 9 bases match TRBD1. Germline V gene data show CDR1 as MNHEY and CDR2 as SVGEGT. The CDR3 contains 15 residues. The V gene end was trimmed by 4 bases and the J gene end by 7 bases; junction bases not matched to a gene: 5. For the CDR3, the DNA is TGTGCCAGCAGTTCGCCCGGGACAGGGAATTCACCCCTCCACTTT. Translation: CASSSPGTGNSPLHF.

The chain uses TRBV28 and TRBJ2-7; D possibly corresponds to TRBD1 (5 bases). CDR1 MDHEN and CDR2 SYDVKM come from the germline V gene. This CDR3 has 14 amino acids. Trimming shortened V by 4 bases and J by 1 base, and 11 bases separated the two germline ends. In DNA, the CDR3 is TGTGCCAGCAGTTCGGACAAGGGTTCCTACGAGCAGTACTTC. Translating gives CASSSDKGSYEQYF.

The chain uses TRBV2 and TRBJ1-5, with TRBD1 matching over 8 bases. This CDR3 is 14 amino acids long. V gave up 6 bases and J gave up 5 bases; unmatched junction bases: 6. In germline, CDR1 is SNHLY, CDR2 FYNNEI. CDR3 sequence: CASRQGAGYQPQHF. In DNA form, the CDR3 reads TGTGCCAGCAGGCAGGGGGCTGGTTATCAGCCCCAGCATTTT. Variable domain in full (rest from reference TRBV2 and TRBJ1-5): EPEVTQTPSHQVTQMGQEVILRCVPISNHLYFYWYRQILGQKVEFLVSFYNNEISEKSEIFDDQFSVERPDGSNFTLKIRSTKLEDSAMYFCASRQGAGYQPQHFGDGTRLSIL.

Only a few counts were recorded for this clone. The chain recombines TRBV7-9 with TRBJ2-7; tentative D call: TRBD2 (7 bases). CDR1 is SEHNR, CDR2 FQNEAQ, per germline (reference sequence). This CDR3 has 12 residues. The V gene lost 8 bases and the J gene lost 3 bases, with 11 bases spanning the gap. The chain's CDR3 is CASGEGDYEQYF. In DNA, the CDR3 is TGTGCCAGCGGGGAGGGGGACTACGAGCAGTACTTC.

The CDR3 DNA sequence: TGTGCCACCAGTGATCCAGGGGGAACAACCTCACCGGATACGCAGTATTTT. This codes for CATSDPGGTTSPDTQYF. This chain uses TRBV24-1 with TRBJ2-3, with TRBD1 matching 7 bases. The CDR3 extends over 17 amino acids. The junction had 14 bases not matched to a gene; V was cut back by 3 bases and J by 6 bases. Germline lookup yields CDR1 KGHDR and CDR2 SFDVKD.

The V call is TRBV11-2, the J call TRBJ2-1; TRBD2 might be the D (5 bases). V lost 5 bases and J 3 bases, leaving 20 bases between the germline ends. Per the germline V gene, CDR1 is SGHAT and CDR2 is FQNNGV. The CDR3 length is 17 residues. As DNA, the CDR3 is TGTGCCAGCAGCCCCCGAGGGCGGGCCTTCCACTACAATGAGCAGTTCTTC. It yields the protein CASSPRGRAFHYNEQFF.

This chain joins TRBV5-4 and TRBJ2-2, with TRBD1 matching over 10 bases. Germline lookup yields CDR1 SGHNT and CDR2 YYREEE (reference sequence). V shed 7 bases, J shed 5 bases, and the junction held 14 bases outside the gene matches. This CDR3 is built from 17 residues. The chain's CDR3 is CASAPQPGTGVTGELFF. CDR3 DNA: TGTGCCAGCGCCCCCCAACCCGGGACAGGGGTTACCGGGGAGCTGTTTTTT.

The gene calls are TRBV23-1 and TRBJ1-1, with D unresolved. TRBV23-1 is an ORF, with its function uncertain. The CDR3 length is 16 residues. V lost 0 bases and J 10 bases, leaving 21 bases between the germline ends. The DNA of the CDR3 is TGCGCCAGCAGTCAATCGTATTCACGGAGTACTCCTCTAGCTTTCTTT. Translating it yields CASSQSYSRSTPLAFF.

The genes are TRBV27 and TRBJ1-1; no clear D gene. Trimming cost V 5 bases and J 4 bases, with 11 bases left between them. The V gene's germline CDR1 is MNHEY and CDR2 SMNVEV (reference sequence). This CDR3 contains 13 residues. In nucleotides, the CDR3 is TGTGCCAGCAGTGCCACCTGGGCCACTGAAGCTTTCTTT. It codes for CASSATWATEAFF.

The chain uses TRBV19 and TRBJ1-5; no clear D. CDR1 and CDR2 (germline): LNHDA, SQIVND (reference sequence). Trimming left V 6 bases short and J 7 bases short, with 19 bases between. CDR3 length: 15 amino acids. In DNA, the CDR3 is TGTGCCAGTAGCAAAACCGGGTCCGCCCGGCAGCCCCAGCATTTT. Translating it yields CASSKTGSARQPQHF.

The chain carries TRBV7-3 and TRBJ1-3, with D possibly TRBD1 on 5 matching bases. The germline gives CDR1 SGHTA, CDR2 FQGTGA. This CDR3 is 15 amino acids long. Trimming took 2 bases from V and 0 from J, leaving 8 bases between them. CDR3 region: CASSLQGSSGNTIYF. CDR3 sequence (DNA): TGTGCCAGCAGCTTACAGGGAAGCTCTGGAAACACCATATATTTT.

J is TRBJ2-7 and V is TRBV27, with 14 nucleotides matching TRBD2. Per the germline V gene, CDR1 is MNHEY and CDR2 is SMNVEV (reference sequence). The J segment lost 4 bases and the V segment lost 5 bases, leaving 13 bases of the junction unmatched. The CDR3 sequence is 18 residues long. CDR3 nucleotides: TGTGCCAGCAGTCGGGACCCCCGGACTAGCGGGAGGTCGTACGAGCAGTACTTC. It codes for CASSRDPRTSGRSYEQYF.

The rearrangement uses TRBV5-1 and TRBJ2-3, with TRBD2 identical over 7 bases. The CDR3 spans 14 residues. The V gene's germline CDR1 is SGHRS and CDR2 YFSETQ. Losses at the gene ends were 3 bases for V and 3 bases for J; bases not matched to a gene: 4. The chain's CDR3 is CASSSLGGTDTQYF. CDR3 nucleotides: TGCGCCAGCAGCTCTTTGGGGGGGACAGATACGCAGTATTTT.

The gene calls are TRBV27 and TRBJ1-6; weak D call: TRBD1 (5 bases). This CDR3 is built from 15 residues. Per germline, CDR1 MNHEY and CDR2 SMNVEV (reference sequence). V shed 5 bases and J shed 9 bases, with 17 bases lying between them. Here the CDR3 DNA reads TGTGCCAGCAGTCCGTCCGGGACTTGGGGTTCACCCCTCCACTTT. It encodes CASSPSGTWGSPLHF.

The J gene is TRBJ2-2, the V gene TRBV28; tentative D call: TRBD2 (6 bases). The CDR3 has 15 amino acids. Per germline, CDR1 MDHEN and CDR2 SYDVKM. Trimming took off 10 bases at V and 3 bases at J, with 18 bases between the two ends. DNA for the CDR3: TGTGCCACAGGAATAGCGGACTTCTACACCGGGGAGCTGTTTTTT. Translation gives CATGIADFYTGELFF.

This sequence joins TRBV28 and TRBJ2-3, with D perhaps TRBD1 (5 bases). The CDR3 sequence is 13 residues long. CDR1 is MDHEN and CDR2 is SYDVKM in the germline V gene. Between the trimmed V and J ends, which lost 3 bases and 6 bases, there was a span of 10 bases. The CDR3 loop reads CASSLGPLDTQYF. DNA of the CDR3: TGTGCCAGCAGTTTGGGGCCTTTGGATACGCAGTATTTT. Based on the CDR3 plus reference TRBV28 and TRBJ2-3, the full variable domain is DVKVTQSSRYLVKRTGEKVFLECVQDMDHENMFWYRQDPGLGLRLIYFSYDVKMKEKGDIPEGYSVSREKKERFSLILESASTNQTSMYLCASSLGPLDTQYFGPGTRLTVL.

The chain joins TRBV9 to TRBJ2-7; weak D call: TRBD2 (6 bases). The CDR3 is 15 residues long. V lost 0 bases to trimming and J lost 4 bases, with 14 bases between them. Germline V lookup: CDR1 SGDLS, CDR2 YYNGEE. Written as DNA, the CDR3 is TGTGCCAGCAGCGTAGACGCGGGAAAGGTATACGAGCAGTACTTC. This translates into CASSVDAGKVYEQYF.